The sequence of this T cell receptor beta chain was determined in a study of T cells expressing NK-cell markers. Study-wide background: The sequencing cohort of eight donors included seven HCMV-seropositive individuals and one seronegative individual.

TCRdb re-called the 5' RACE reads, yielding one record per CDR3 amino acid sequence without DNA. The sample's table shows roughly 350,000 distinct CDR3 sequences. CDR1 is SGHKS and CDR2 is YYEKEE in the germline V gene (reference sequence). CDR3 size: 17 residues. The J gene is TRBJ1-5, the V gene TRBV5-5; the TCRdb call, TRBD1, lacks DNA for checking. This clonotype was sampled from a man aged 18-70 years in good health. Sequences were obtained from blood T cells: a sorted CD56 or NKG2C T cell subset, CD4+ or CD8+ T cells, or bulk PBMC T cells (not recorded which). The CDR3 spells CASSLDDTGAYNQPQHF. Drawing the rest from reference TRBV5-5 and TRBJ1-5, the complete variable domain is DAGVTQSPTHLIKTRGQQVTLRCSPISGHKSVSWYQQVLGQGPQFIFQYYEKEERGRGNFPDRFSARQFPNYSSELNVNALLLGDSALYLCASSLDDTGAYNQPQHFGDGTRLSIL.